This entry lists 27 T cell receptor beta chains sequenced from one sample in a study of CD8 T cells in Susac syndrome. The RNA input was about 0.5 to 1 ug, and it was reverse transcribed with random hexamers. One entry per CDR3 protein, called by TCRdb with MiXCR from the immunoSEQ multiplex PCR reads. The sample records roughly 140,000 distinct CDR3 sequences, under 97% being singletons. The sample comprised CD4+ T cells from PBMCs. The receptors were gathered from a human donor with Susac syndrome.

V usage is TRBV7-2 and J usage is TRBJ2-1; TRBD1 is a possible D gene (5 bases). CDR1 is SGHTA and CDR2 is FQGNSA in the germline V gene. This CDR3 comprises 13 residues. The V end was cut by 4 bases, the J end by 10 bases, with 14 bases between. Written as DNA, the CDR3 is TGTGCCAGCAGCTCCAGTGGGGCAGTGGAGCAGTTCTTC. The encoded protein is CASSSSGAVEQFF.

The gene calls are TRBV18 and TRBJ1-3; 8 bases map to TRBD1. The germline gives CDR1 KGHSH, CDR2 LQKENI. The CDR3 is 15 amino acids. The junction had 5 bases not matched to a gene; V was cut back by 3 bases and J by 4 bases. The CDR3 region is CASSPGRQGGNTIYF. CDR3 nucleotide sequence: TGTGCCAGCTCACCCGGACGACAGGGGGGAAACACCATATATTTT.

This clonotype has a handful of counts. The V gene is TRBV5-1, the J gene TRBJ2-1; the D is unclear. The CDR3 spans 13 residues. Germline V lookup: CDR1 SGHRS, CDR2 YFSETQ. V gave up 0 bases and J gave up 9 bases, with 10 bases separating them. The CDR3 sequence is CASSLGYQSEQFF. The CDR3 DNA sequence: TGCGCCAGCAGCTTGGGCTACCAGAGTGAGCAGTTCTTC.

The rearrangement joins TRBV28 to TRBJ1-2; D gene uncertain. The V and J ends lost 3 bases and 2 bases respectively, with 7 bases between them. The germline gives CDR1 MDHEN, CDR2 SYDVKM. There are 13 residues in the CDR3. CDR3 nucleotides: TGTGCCAGCAGTTTCTCGGGGAACTATGGCTACACCTTC. It is translated as CASSFSGNYGYTF.

The chain combines TRBV5-6 with TRBJ2-2; possibly TRBD2 for D (7 bases). V gave up 4 bases and J gave up 1 base, with 11 bases separating them. Per the germline V gene, CDR1 is SGHDT and CDR2 is YYEEEE. The CDR3 extends over 15 amino acids. The CDR3 here is CASSQGGGNTGELFF. DNA for the CDR3: TGTGCCAGCAGCCAGGGAGGGGGGAACACCGGGGAGCTGTTTTTT.

The V and J genes are TRBV20-1 and TRBJ2-5; maybe TRBD2 (5 bases). This CDR3 is built from 13 residues. V lost 6 bases and J lost 1, with 12 bases in between. From germline, CDR1 is DFQATT and CDR2 SNEGSKA (reference sequence). The CDR3 DNA is TGCAGTGCCCGCCGGCGGGTCCAAGAGACCCAGTACTTC. The encoded protein is CSARRRVQETQYF.

J is TRBJ1-1 and V is TRBV11-3; no clear D. The germline V gene has CDR1 SGHNT and CDR2 YENEEA. CDR3 length: 13 residues. V was trimmed by 2 bases and J by 6 bases, leaving 10 bases between them. The CDR3 is CASSLQKGAEAFF. In nucleotides, the CDR3 is TGTGCCAGCAGCTTACAGAAGGGCGCTGAAGCTTTCTTT.

The chain has TRBV3-1 and TRBJ1-5, with D unclear. The V gene's germline CDR1 is LGHDT and CDR2 YNNKEL (reference sequence). V was cut by 0 bases and J by 6 bases, with 9 bases left in between. The CDR3 is 14 amino acids. CDR3 sequence (DNA): TGTGCCAGCAGCCAAGATTGGTCCCCTCAGCCCCAGCATTTT. It codes for CASSQDWSPQPQHF. Drawing the rest from reference TRBV3-1 and TRBJ1-5, the complete variable domain is DTAVSQTPKYLVTQMGNDKSIKCEQNLGHDTMYWYKQDSKKFLKIMFSYNNKELIINETVPNRFSPKSPDKAHLNLHINSLELGDSAVYFCASSQDWSPQPQHFGDGTRLSIL.

This chain uses TRBV13 with TRBJ2-7; the D is unclear. The V end lost 5 bases, the J end lost 2 bases, and 13 bases lay between the germline ends. The CDR3 totals 14 residues. Germline V gene lookup returns CDR1 PRHDT and CDR2 FYEKMQ (reference sequence). The CDR3 DNA reads TGTGCCAGCAGCCCCCAAGCTTCCCCCTACGAGCAGTACTTC. Translation: CASSPQASPYEQYF.

The chain links TRBV7-6 to TRBJ2-2; 8 nucleotides align to TRBD1. J was trimmed by 8 bases and V by 1 base; bases with no gene match: 6. From germline, CDR1 is SGHVS and CDR2 FNYEAQ. The CDR3 extends over 15 amino acids. CDR3 amino acids: CASSLEGQGRGELFF. In DNA form, the CDR3 reads TGTGCCAGCAGCTTAGAAGGACAGGGCCGAGGGGAGCTGTTTTTT.

The chain couples TRBV3-1 to TRBJ2-3, with a weak D call TRBD2 (6 bases). Germline CDR1 reads LGHDT; CDR2 reads YNNKEL (reference sequence). This CDR3 is built from 13 residues. Trimming took off 7 bases at V and 1 base at J, with 9 bases between the two ends. CDR3 region: CASTIAGTDTQYF. CDR3 nucleotides: TGTGCCAGCACAATAGCGGGCACAGATACGCAGTATTTT.

A word on this clonotype: One end of the junction varies from germline; a read error may be responsible. This chain connects TRBV28 to TRBJ2-2; D is possibly TRBD2 (6 bases). This CDR3 region has 15 residues. Germline V gives CDR1 MDHEN, CDR2 SYDVKM. The CDR3 spells CASSPPGSSQHRADF. CDR3 sequence (DNA): TGTGCCAGCAGCCCCCCCGGGAGTAGCCAACACCGAGCGGATTTT.

V is TRBV14 and J is TRBJ2-7, with 8 bases lining up with TRBD1. Germline lookup yields CDR1 SGHDN and CDR2 FVKESK. V trimming: 1 base; J trimming: 9 bases; junction bases outside the gene matches: 5. There are 13 residues in the CDR3. CDR3 bases: TGTGCCAGCAGCCAAGTCGGACAGGGAGGGCAGTACTTC. Amino acids: CASSQVGQGGQYF.

This clonotype was counted a single time. The chain employs TRBV14 and TRBJ2-7; D ambiguous. Germline V gene data show CDR1 as SGHDN and CDR2 as FVKESK. V lost 0 bases and J 7 bases, leaving 10 bases between the germline ends. CDR3 length: 13 residues. This CDR3 is CASSQDRISEQYF. CDR3 sequence (DNA): TGTGCCAGCAGCCAAGATCGAATAAGTGAGCAGTACTTC.

This chain joins TRBV6-1 and TRBJ2-1; either TRBD1 or TRBD2 may supply D (5 bases each). The CDR3 contains 14 residues. Germline CDR1 reads MNHNS; CDR2 reads SASEGT. V was clipped by 8 bases and J by 1 base, with 12 bases between them. The CDR3 sequence is CASSGRRSYNEQFF. The CDR3 bases are TGTGCCAGCTCGGGGCGTCGGTCCTACAATGAGCAGTTCTTC.

DNA of the CDR3: TGTGCCACCAGCAGACAGGGACAGGGGGGCAATGAGCAGTTCTTC. Its translation is CATSRQGQGGNEQFF. The chain has TRBV15 and TRBJ2-1; the match to TRBD1 covers 11 bases. The CDR3 runs 15 residues. CDR1 and CDR2 (germline): LNHNV, YYDKDF (reference sequence). J gave up 6 bases and V 2 bases, and 3 bases lay outside the gene matches.

A word on this clonotype: The junction departs from the called germline gene at one end, perhaps through a read error. The chain uses TRBV20-1 and TRBJ1-1; D unresolved. The germline V gene has CDR1 DFQATT and CDR2 SNEGSKA (reference sequence). This CDR3 contains 12 residues. The DNA of the CDR3 is TGCAGTGCTAGAGATCGGAACGCTGAAGCTTTCTTT. It specifies CSARDRNAEAFF.

DNA of the CDR3: TGTGCCAGCAGTAAACATGGGACAGGGGACTACGAGCAGTACTTC. Translated, it gives CASSKHGTGDYEQYF. This rearrangement joins TRBV6-5 to TRBJ2-7, with 10 bases fitting TRBD1. J was trimmed by 3 bases and V by 5 bases; bases with no gene match: 7. The CDR3 contains 15 residues. Germline CDR1 is MNHEY and CDR2 is SVGAGI.

The chain joins TRBV5-1 to TRBJ2-5; 12 bases align to TRBD2. CDR3 length equals 15 residues. The junction had 6 bases not matched to a gene; V was cut back by 4 bases and J by 5 bases. Germline V CDR1 and CDR2: SGHRS, YFSETQ. CDR3 in DNA: TGCGCCAGCAGCCCTAGCGGGAGGGCCGGGGAGACCCAGTACTTC. It is translated as CASSPSGRAGETQYF.

V usage is TRBV29-1 and J usage is TRBJ1-4; 9 nucleotides agree with TRBD1. This CDR3 contains 12 residues. The V segment lost 6 bases and the J segment 7 bases; nucleotides outside the gene matches: 3. Germline V gene sequence: CDR1 SQVTM, CDR2 ANQGSEA. The chain's CDR3 is CSVSTGGEKLFF. CDR3 coding DNA: TGCAGCGTCTCGACAGGGGGTGAAAAACTGTTTTTT. Supplemented by reference TRBV29-1 and TRBJ1-4, the full variable domain reads SAVISQKPSRDICQRGTSLTIQCQVDSQVTMMFWYRQQPGQSLTLIATANQGSEATYESGFVIDKFPISRPNLTFSTLTVSNMSPEDSSIYLCSVSTGGEKLFFGSGTQLSVL.

The gene calls are TRBV12-3 or TRBV12-4 and TRBJ2-5; 8 bases align to TRBD1. CDR3 length equals 15 residues. The V and J ends lost 4 bases and 7 bases, in that order; junction bases with no gene match: 11. CDR3: CASSYSGGAEGTQYF. In DNA, the CDR3 is TGTGCCAGCAGTTACTCAGGGGGCGCCGAGGGGACCCAGTACTTC.

J is TRBJ2-7 and V is TRBV3-1, with TRBD1 identical over 7 bases. Germline V CDR1 and CDR2: LGHDT, YNNKEL (reference sequence). The CDR3 is made up of 18 amino acids. After removal of 1 base from V and 2 bases from J, the junction contained 14 bases not matched to a gene. CDR3 region: CASSQASQRTGYPYEQYF. DNA of the CDR3: TGTGCCAGCAGCCAAGCCTCCCAAAGGACAGGTTACCCCTACGAGCAGTACTTC.

V is TRBV5-4 and J is TRBJ2-1, with TRBD1 identical over 8 bases. The V gene's germline CDR1 is SGHNT and CDR2 YYREEE (reference sequence). The CDR3 spans 14 residues. V trimming: 4 bases; J trimming: 6 bases; junction bases outside the gene matches: 6. In nucleotides, the CDR3 is TGTGCCAGCAGCGCCAAGACAGGGGTCAATGAGCAGTTCTTC. Residues: CASSAKTGVNEQFF.

This chain joins TRBV20-1 and TRBJ1-5; 7 nucleotides line up with TRBD1. The CDR3 is 16 amino acids. Trimming took 3 bases from V and 6 from J; bases not matched to a gene: 14. The germline gives CDR1 DFQATT, CDR2 SNEGSKA (reference sequence). The CDR3 DNA sequence: TGCAGTGCTAGGGAAGGACAGGCACGTTTGGGTCAGCCCCAGCATTTT. Amino acid sequence: CSAREGQARLGQPQHF.

V gene TRBV25-1 combines with J gene TRBJ2-1, with D possibly matching TRBD1 (6 bases). The CDR3 spans 16 residues. Germline loops: CDR1 MGHDK, CDR2 SYGVNS. V was clipped by 3 bases and J by 0 bases, with 12 bases between them. The CDR3 spells CASSELTGFSYNEQFF. The CDR3 DNA is TGTGCCAGCAGTGAGTTGACAGGCTTCTCCTACAATGAGCAGTTCTTC.

The V and J genes are TRBV20-1 and TRBJ2-5; no definite D call. CDR3 size: 14 residues. Germline CDR1 DFQATT, CDR2 SNEGSKA (reference sequence). V dropped 2 bases and J dropped 4 bases, with 14 bases sitting between them. The CDR3 loop is CSARTGRVPETQYF. The CDR3 DNA sequence: TGCAGTGCTAGAACGGGTAGGGTCCCAGAGACCCAGTACTTC.

The chain carries TRBV5-1 and TRBJ2-7; no reliable D call. CDR1 and CDR2 (germline): SGHRS, YFSETQ. The CDR3 loop spans 15 amino acids. V shed 0 bases and J shed 5 bases, with 15 bases lying between them. The CDR3: CASSLASRAGHEQYF. Here the CDR3 DNA reads TGCGCCAGCAGCTTGGCCTCCCGGGCTGGGCACGAGCAGTACTTC.